This is a list of T cell receptor beta chains from one sample in a study of OX40 agonist ivuxolimab in advanced cancers. Using immunoSEQ multiplex PCR, the repertoire was profiled, and TCRdb retains in-frame clones only, with some absent. Of 19,000 or so clones in the sample, roughly 87% were seen once. Material: CD4+ or CD8+ T cells sorted from blood, obtained in a trial of the OX40 agonist ivuxolimab. The source is an adult with an advanced solid tumor such as melanoma, head and neck, liver or kidney cancer. Both conserved end residues are part of each CDR3. The order of the fields is V gene, clone size, J gene, D gene, CDR3 protein, CDR3 DNA. The D gene is left open where the match is weak. A row's size may be missing; if present it is once, few, many or a size class.

v_call: TRBV6-5; clone_size: NA; j_call: TRBJ1-2; d_call: TRBD1; cdr3_aa: CASSYRDSHYGYTF; cdr3_nt: TGTGCCAGCAGTTACCGGGACAGTCACTATGGCTACACCTTC
v_call: TRBV13; clone_size: few; j_call: TRBJ2-7; d_call: TRBD2; cdr3_aa: CASSRGDGYEQYF; cdr3_nt: TGTGCCAGCAGCCGGGGGGACGGCTACGAGCAGTACTTC
v_call: TRBV9; clone_size: NA; j_call: TRBJ2-7; d_call: NA; cdr3_aa: CASSVEGDEQYF; cdr3_nt: TGTGCCAGCAGCGTAGAAGGGGACGAGCAGTACTTC
v_call: TRBV7-3; clone_size: once; j_call: TRBJ2-1; d_call: TRBD2; cdr3_aa: CASSPGTSGGASDEQFF; cdr3_nt: TGTGCCAGCAGCCCCGGGACTAGCGGGGGGGCCTCGGATGAGCAGTTCTTC
v_call: TRBV29-1; clone_size: NA; j_call: TRBJ2-7; d_call: TRBD1; cdr3_aa: CSVDAGQGIVYEQYF; cdr3_nt: TGCAGCGTTGACGCAGGACAGGGGATCGTTTACGAGCAGTACTTC
v_call: TRBV14; clone_size: once; j_call: TRBJ1-4; d_call: NA; cdr3_aa: CASSQRLFEKLFF; cdr3_nt: TGTGCCAGCAGCCAGAGATTATTCGAAAAACTGTTTTTT
v_call: TRBV5-8; clone_size: NA; j_call: TRBJ2-1; d_call: NA; cdr3_aa: CASTPEVWGFSYNEQFF; cdr3_nt: TGTGCCAGCACCCCTGAGGTGTGGGGTTTCTCCTACAATGAGCAGTTCTTC
v_call: TRBV6-1; clone_size: NA; j_call: TRBJ2-7; d_call: NA; cdr3_aa: CASMGYEQYF; cdr3_nt: TGTGCCAGCATGGGCTACGAGCAGTACTTC
v_call: TRBV5-6; clone_size: once; j_call: TRBJ2-7; d_call: NA; cdr3_aa: CASSFTSSYEQYF; cdr3_nt: TGTGCCAGCAGCTTTACTAGCTCCTACGAGCAGTACTTC
v_call: TRBV28; clone_size: NA; j_call: TRBJ1-6; d_call: NA; cdr3_aa: CASNPVGKGRSSPLHF; cdr3_nt: TGTGCCAGCAATCCCGTGGGAAAGGGGCGCAGTTCACCCCTCCACTTT
v_call: TRBV7-6; clone_size: medium-sized; j_call: TRBJ1-4; d_call: NA; cdr3_aa: CASSLAPGTNEKLFF; cdr3_nt: TGTGCCAGCAGCTTAGCGCCAGGGACTAATGAAAAACTGTTTTTT
v_call: TRBV5-6; clone_size: NA; j_call: TRBJ1-2; d_call: NA; cdr3_aa: CASSSLLRDGYGYTF; cdr3_nt: TGTGCCAGCAGCTCGCTGCTACGGGACGGATATGGCTACACCTTC
v_call: TRBV9; clone_size: NA; j_call: TRBJ2-2; d_call: NA; cdr3_aa: CASSLRRSGDNTGELFF; cdr3_nt: TGTGCCAGCAGCCTCCGACGTTCGGGGGACAACACCGGGGAGCTGTTTTTT
v_call: TRBV7-6; clone_size: NA; j_call: TRBJ1-1; d_call: TRBD1; cdr3_aa: CASSSTGVTEAFF; cdr3_nt: TGTGCCAGCAGCTCAACAGGGGTCACTGAAGCTTTCTTT
v_call: TRBV4-1; clone_size: NA; j_call: TRBJ1-1; d_call: TRBD1; cdr3_aa: CASSTGQGLSTEAFF; cdr3_nt: TGCGCCAGCAGTACGGGACAGGGGCTTAGCACTGAAGCTTTCTTT
v_call: TRBV27; clone_size: NA; j_call: TRBJ1-1; d_call: NA; cdr3_aa: CASSLNNMNTEAFF; cdr3_nt: TGTGCCAGCAGTTTGAACAATATGAACACTGAAGCTTTCTTT
v_call: TRBV5-4; clone_size: NA; j_call: TRBJ2-2; d_call: NA; cdr3_aa: CASSLAGGTGELFF; cdr3_nt: TGTGCCAGCAGCTTGGCCGGAGGGACCGGGGAGCTGTTTTTT
v_call: TRBV5-1; clone_size: NA; j_call: TRBJ2-7; d_call: TRBD2; cdr3_aa: CASSPTGGRYEQYF; cdr3_nt: TGCGCCAGCAGCCCAACGGGGGGGCGGTACGAGCAGTACTTC
v_call: TRBV7-9; clone_size: few; j_call: TRBJ2-5; d_call: TRBD1; cdr3_aa: CASSLFQLSAGGNQETQYF; cdr3_nt: TGTGCCAGCAGCTTATTCCAACTATCGGCAGGGGGTAACCAAGAGACCCAGTACTTC
v_call: TRBV6-6; clone_size: NA; j_call: TRBJ1-5; d_call: TRBD1; cdr3_aa: CASSYLQGYSNQPQHF; cdr3_nt: TGTGCCAGCAGTTACCTACAGGGGTATAGCAATCAGCCCCAGCATTTT
v_call: TRBV4-1; clone_size: NA; j_call: TRBJ2-7; d_call: TRBD1; cdr3_aa: CASSQDPTGGGYEQYF; cdr3_nt: TGCGCCAGCAGCCAAGATCCGACAGGGGGTGGGTACGAGCAGTACTTC
v_call: TRBV4-1; clone_size: NA; j_call: TRBJ1-1; d_call: TRBD1; cdr3_aa: CASSHSGDRGATEAFF; cdr3_nt: TGCGCCAGCAGCCATTCGGGGGACAGGGGGGCCACTGAAGCTTTCTTT
v_call: TRBV5-6; clone_size: NA; j_call: TRBJ1-5; d_call: NA; cdr3_aa: CASSLAVGMGNQPQHF; cdr3_nt: TGTGCCAGCAGCTTGGCCGTGGGTATGGGCAATCAGCCCCAGCATTTT